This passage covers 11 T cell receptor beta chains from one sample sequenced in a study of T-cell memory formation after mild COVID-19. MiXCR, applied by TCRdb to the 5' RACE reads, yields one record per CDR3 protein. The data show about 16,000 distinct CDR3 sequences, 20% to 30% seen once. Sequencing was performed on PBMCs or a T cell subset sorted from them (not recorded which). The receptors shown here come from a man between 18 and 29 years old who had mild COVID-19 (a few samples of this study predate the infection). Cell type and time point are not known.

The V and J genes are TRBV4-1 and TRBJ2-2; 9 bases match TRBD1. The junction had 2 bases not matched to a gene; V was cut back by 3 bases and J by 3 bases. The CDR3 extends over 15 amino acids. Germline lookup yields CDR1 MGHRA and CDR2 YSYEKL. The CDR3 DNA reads TGCGCCAGCAGCCATTACAGGGGGCACACCGGGGAGCTGTTTTTT. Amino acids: CASSHYRGHTGELFF.

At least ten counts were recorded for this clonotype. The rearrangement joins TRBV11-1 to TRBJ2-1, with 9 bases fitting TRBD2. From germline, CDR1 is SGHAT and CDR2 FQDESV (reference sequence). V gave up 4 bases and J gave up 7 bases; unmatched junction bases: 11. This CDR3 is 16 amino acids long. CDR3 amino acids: CASSSPLRGGANEQFF. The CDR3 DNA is TGTGCCAGCAGCTCCCCCCTTCGCGGGGGGGCGAATGAGCAGTTCTTC.

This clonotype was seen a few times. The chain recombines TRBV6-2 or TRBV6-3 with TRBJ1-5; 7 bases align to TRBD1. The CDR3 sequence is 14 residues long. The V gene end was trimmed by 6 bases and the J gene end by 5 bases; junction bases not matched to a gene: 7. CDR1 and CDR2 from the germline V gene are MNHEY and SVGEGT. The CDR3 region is CASSSGTAYQPQHF. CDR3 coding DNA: TGTGCCAGCAGCTCCGGGACAGCTTATCAGCCCCAGCATTTT.

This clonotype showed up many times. CDR3 in DNA: TGTGCCATCAGTGAGATAGCGGGGATAAATGAGCAGTTCTTC. It yields the protein CAISEIAGINEQFF. This rearrangement joins TRBV10-3 to TRBJ2-1; 8 bases align to TRBD2. Germline CDR1 ENHRY, CDR2 SYGVKD. V shed 2 bases, J shed 7 bases, and the junction held 4 bases outside the gene matches. The CDR3 extends over 14 amino acids.

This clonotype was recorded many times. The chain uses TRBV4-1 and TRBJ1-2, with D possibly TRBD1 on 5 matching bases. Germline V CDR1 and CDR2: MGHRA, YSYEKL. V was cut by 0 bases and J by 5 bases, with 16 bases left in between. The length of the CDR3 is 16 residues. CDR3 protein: CASSQDLKYRLYGYTF. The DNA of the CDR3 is TGCGCCAGCAGCCAAGATCTTAAGTACAGGTTGTATGGCTACACCTTC.

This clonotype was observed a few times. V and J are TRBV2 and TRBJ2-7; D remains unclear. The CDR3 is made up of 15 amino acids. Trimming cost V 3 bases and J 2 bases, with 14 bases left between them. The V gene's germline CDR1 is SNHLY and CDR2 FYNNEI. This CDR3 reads CASSDQRRWPYEQYV. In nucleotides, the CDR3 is TGTGCCAGCAGTGATCAGCGTCGTTGGCCCTACGAGCAGTACGTC.

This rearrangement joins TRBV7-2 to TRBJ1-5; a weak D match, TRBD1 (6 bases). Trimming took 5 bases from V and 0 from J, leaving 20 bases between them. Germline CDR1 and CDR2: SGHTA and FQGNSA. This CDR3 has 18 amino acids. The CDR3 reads CASSPEGTLLYSNQPQHF. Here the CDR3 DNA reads TGTGCCAGCAGCCCCGAAGGGACACTGCTTTATAGCAATCAGCCCCAGCATTTT.

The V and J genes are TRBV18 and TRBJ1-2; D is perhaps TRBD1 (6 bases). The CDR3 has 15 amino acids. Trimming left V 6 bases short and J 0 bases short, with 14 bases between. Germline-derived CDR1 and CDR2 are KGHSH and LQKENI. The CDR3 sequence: CASSPGGLSNYGYTF. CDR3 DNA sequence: TGTGCCAGCTCCCCCGGGGGCCTTTCTAACTATGGCTACACCTTC. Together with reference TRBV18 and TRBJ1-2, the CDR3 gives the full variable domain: NAGVMQNPRHLVRRRGQEARLRCSPMKGHSHVYWYRQLPEEGLKFMVYLQKENIIDESGMPKERFSAEFPKEGPSILRIQQVVRGDSAAYFCASSPGGLSNYGYTFGSGTRLTVV.

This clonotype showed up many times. CDR3 nucleotide sequence: TGTGCCAGCATTGGAGGGACAGGGGATCACAATGAGCAGTTCTTC. This translates into CASIGGTGDHNEQFF. The rearrangement links TRBV6-2 or TRBV6-3 to TRBJ2-1; 10 nucleotides line up with TRBD1. The CDR3 contains 15 residues. J was trimmed by 5 bases and V by 7 bases; bases with no gene match: 8. Looked up from germline, CDR1 is MNHEY and CDR2 is SVGEGT.

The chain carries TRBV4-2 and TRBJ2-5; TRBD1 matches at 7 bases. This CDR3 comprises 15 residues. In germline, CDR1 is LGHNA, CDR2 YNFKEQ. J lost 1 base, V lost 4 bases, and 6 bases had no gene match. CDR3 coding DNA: TGTGCCAGCAGCCTGCGGACAGGACGCCAAGAGACCCAGTACTTC. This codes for CASSLRTGRQETQYF.

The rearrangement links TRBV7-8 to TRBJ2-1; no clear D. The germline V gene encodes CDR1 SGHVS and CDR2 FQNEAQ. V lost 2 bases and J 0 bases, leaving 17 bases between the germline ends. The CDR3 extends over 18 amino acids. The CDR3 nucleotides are TGTGCCAGCAGCTTATCTCGGCTAACAGTCAGCTCCTACAATGAGCAGTTCTTC. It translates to CASSLSRLTVSSYNEQFF.